These 26 T cell receptor beta chains came from one sample sequenced in a study of T-cell reconstitution after alpha-beta-depleted transplantation in children. A TCRbeta library incorporating unique molecular identifiers was prepared. TCRdb re-called the PCR reads through MiXCR, storing one row per CDR3 protein. The sample records about 580,000 distinct CDR3 sequences, 23% being singletons. The sequencing used PBMCs, mostly from graft donor cells, collected 360 days after TCRalphabeta/CD19-depleted stem cell transplant. All receptors derive from a boy under three years old who had a stem cell transplant for acute myeloid leukemia, so the T cells may come from the graft donor.

Ten or more counts support this clonotype. This CDR3 reads CASSAWDQRKTQYF. The CDR3 nucleotides are TGTGCCAGTAGTGCCTGGGATCAACGGAAGACCCAGTACTTC. V gene TRBV19 combines with J gene TRBJ2-5; D gene uncertain. Trimming left V 5 bases short and J 6 bases short, with 16 bases between. In germline, CDR1 is LNHDA, CDR2 SQIVND (reference sequence). This CDR3 spans 14 amino acids. The complete variable domain, with remaining parts taken from reference TRBV19 and TRBJ2-5, reads DGGITQSPKYLFRKEGQNVTLSCEQNLNHDAMYWYRQDPGQGLRLIYYSQIVNDFQKGDIAEGYSVSREKKESFPLTVTSAQKNPTAFYLCASSAWDQRKTQYFGPGTRLLVL.

Only a few counts were recorded for this clonotype. V gene TRBV20-1 combines with J gene TRBJ2-5; 8 positions match TRBD2. CDR1 DFQATT and CDR2 SNEGSKA come from the germline V gene (reference sequence). CDR3 length: 16 residues. Losses at the gene ends were 6 bases for V and 2 bases for J; bases not matched to a gene: 14. CDR3 DNA: TGCAGTGCCCAGAGTAACGAACTAGCGGCTCAAGAGACCCAGTACTTC. Protein sequence: CSAQSNELAAQETQYF.

The table lists this clonotype with a few counts. This chain joins TRBV20-1 and TRBJ1-5; 9 nucleotides line up with TRBD1. CDR1 and CDR2 (germline): DFQATT, SNEGSKA (reference sequence). The CDR3 runs to 14 residues. V lost 5 bases to trimming and J lost 4 bases; unmatched junction nucleotides: 6. This CDR3 reads CSAGTGHPNQPQHF. As DNA, the CDR3 is TGCAGTGCTGGGACAGGGCATCCTAATCAGCCCCAGCATTTT.

The gene calls are TRBV20-1 and TRBJ2-5, with TRBD1 matching over 10 bases. The germline V gene encodes CDR1 DFQATT and CDR2 SNEGSKA (reference sequence). J gave up 5 bases and V 5 bases, and 8 bases lay outside the gene matches. The CDR3 is 14 residues long. The CDR3 sequence is CSAVSGQGTETQYF. For the CDR3, the DNA is TGCAGTGCTGTTTCGGGACAGGGGACGGAGACCCAGTACTTC.

This clonotype was counted ten times or more. V and J are TRBV10-3 and TRBJ2-2; 7 nucleotides align to TRBD1. Germline V gives CDR1 ENHRY, CDR2 SYGVKD. The J segment lost 6 bases and the V segment lost 10 bases, leaving 14 bases of the junction unmatched. The CDR3 consists of 15 residues. The CDR3, as DNA: TGTGCCACCTTGCCCCCACAGGGGACGGCCGGGGAGCTGTTTTTT. It codes for CATLPPQGTAGELFF.

This clonotype was seen at least ten times. This chain joins TRBV4-1 and TRBJ2-1; 10 nucleotides agree with TRBD2. J was trimmed by 4 bases and V by 0 bases; bases with no gene match: 18. CDR1 and CDR2 (germline): MGHRA, YSYEKL. This CDR3 is built from 21 residues. The DNA of the CDR3 is TGCGCCAGCAGCCAAGATCGGACTAGCGGAACTACTTCACAACTTTACAATGAGCAGTTCTTC. This translates into CASSQDRTSGTTSQLYNEQFF.

The sample holds a few counts of this clonotype. With a much larger clone just one base away, this may be a read error. The chain joins TRBV20-1 to TRBJ1-1; TRBD1 is a possible D gene (5 bases). The CDR3 runs 15 residues. Per germline, CDR1 DFQATT and CDR2 SNEGSKA (reference sequence). The V end was cut by 1 base, the J end by 2 bases, with 14 bases between. The CDR3 DNA reads as TGCAGTGCTAGAGGGGCAGGGATGTTCAACACTGAAGCTTTCTTT. Translated: CSARGAGMFNTEAFF.

This clonotype occurred a few times. The chain recombines TRBV18 with TRBJ2-3; 10 positions match TRBD2. CDR1 and CDR2 (germline): KGHSH, LQKENI. The junction had 6 bases not matched to a gene; V was cut back by 3 bases and J by 0 bases. The CDR3 loop spans 17 amino acids. As DNA, the CDR3 is TGTGCCAGCTCACCCCAGCGGGGGGGCCGAAGCACAGATACGCAGTATTTT. The encoded protein is CASSPQRGGRSTDTQYF.

At least ten counts were recorded for this clonotype. This sequence joins TRBV15 and TRBJ2-2, with a possible D match to TRBD1 (8 bases). V was clipped by 3 bases and J by 5 bases, with 19 bases between them. This CDR3 contains 17 residues. CDR1 is LNHNV, CDR2 YYDKDF, per germline (reference sequence). The CDR3 nucleotides read TGTGCCACCAGCAGGTCTAGAACAGGGGGGGTTACCGGGGAGCTGTTTTTT. This sequence encodes CATSRSRTGGVTGELFF. The full variable domain, completed using reference TRBV15 and TRBJ2-2, is DAMVIQNPRYQVTQFGKPVTLSCSQTLNHNVMYWYQQKSSQAPKLLFHYYDKDFNNEADTPDNFQSRRPNTSFCFLDIRSPGLGDTAMYLCATSRSRTGGVTGELFFGEGSRLTVL.

The chain recombines TRBV7-2 with TRBJ2-1; D is unclear. Germline V gene lookup returns CDR1 SGHTA and CDR2 FQGNSA. The CDR3 covers 16 residues. V was shortened by 0 bases and J by 0 bases, with 9 bases between the two germline ends. The CDR3 DNA reads TGTGCCAGCAGCTTAGCGACGTGGAGCTCCTACAATGAGCAGTTCTTC. Its protein is CASSLATWSSYNEQFF.

This chain uses TRBV20-1 with TRBJ2-5, with D perhaps TRBD1 or TRBD2 (5 bases each). The CDR3 length is 11 residues. V was clipped by 6 bases and J by 4 bases, with 9 bases between them. Germline V gives CDR1 DFQATT, CDR2 SNEGSKA (reference sequence). In DNA form, the CDR3 reads TGCAGTGCATGGGGACGAGAGACCCAGTACTTC. The encoded protein is CSAWGRETQYF.

This clonotype occurred many times. CDR3 nucleotide sequence: TGTGCCAGTAGTTTTCTGGCCGTTACGGGCCATGAGCAGTTCTTC. As protein: CASSFLAVTGHEQFF. This sequence joins TRBV19 and TRBJ2-1, with D hard to call. The CDR3 sequence is 15 residues long. Germline loops: CDR1 LNHDA, CDR2 SQIVND (reference sequence). V dropped 5 bases and J dropped 8 bases, with 19 bases sitting between them.

CDR3 coding DNA: TGCAGTGCTAGCCTTAGCCCGGCCCCCCCTTACGAGCAGTACTTC. Its protein is CSASLSPAPPYEQYF. The chain has TRBV20-1 and TRBJ2-7; D gene uncertain. V shed 3 bases and J shed 4 bases, with 19 bases lying between them. CDR1 and CDR2 (germline): DFQATT, SNEGSKA (reference sequence). The CDR3 is made up of 15 amino acids.

This clonotype was counted between two and nine times. The V and J genes are TRBV20-1 and TRBJ2-7; tentatively, D is TRBD1 (6 bases). The germline CDR1 and CDR2 sequences are DFQATT and SNEGSKA (reference sequence). Trimming shortened V by 0 bases and J by 2 bases, and 11 bases separated the two germline ends. The CDR3 is 14 residues long. The CDR3 loop reads CSARDPGHPYEQYF. CDR3 sequence (DNA): TGCAGTGCTAGAGACCCGGGACACCCCTACGAGCAGTACTTC.

This clonotype was seen many times. At one boundary the junction diverges from the germline segment, which might be a read error. The chain uses TRBV12-3 or TRBV12-4 and TRBJ1-1, with a tentative D call TRBD1 (5 bases). The CDR3 consists of 13 residues. CDR3 sequence (DNA): TGCGCCAGCAGCTTCACAGGGAACACTGAAGCTTTCTTT. Translating it yields CASSFTGNTEAFF.

The rearrangement links TRBV4-1 to TRBJ2-3, with D possibly matching TRBD2 (5 bases). The CDR3 spans 16 residues. Trimming removed 0 bases from V and 0 bases from J, with 10 bases in between. In germline, CDR1 is MGHRA, CDR2 YSYEKL. The CDR3 sequence is CASSQEAGFSTDTQYF. The CDR3 DNA sequence: TGCGCCAGCAGCCAAGAGGCGGGTTTTAGCACAGATACGCAGTATTTT.

This clonotype was recorded many times. The V and J genes are TRBV7-2 and TRBJ2-7; D is perhaps TRBD1 (6 bases). In germline, CDR1 is SGHTA, CDR2 FQGNSA. There are 15 residues in the CDR3. V was trimmed by 1 base and J by 2 bases, leaving 12 bases between them. The CDR3 protein is CASSLETGQPYEQYF. CDR3 in DNA: TGTGCCAGCAGCTTAGAAACAGGACAGCCCTACGAGCAGTACTTC. Full variable domain (rest looked up from reference TRBV7-2 and TRBJ2-7): GAGVSQSPSNKVTEKGKDVELRCDPISGHTALYWYRQSLGQGLEFLIYFQGNSAPDKSGLPSDRFSAERTGGSVSTLTIQRTQQEDSAVYLCASSLETGQPYEQYFGPGTRLTVT.

The V gene is TRBV3-1, the J gene TRBJ2-1; D gene unclear. This CDR3 has 11 residues. V lost 3 bases to trimming and J lost 10 bases, with 7 bases between them. Germline assignment: CDR1 LGHDT and CDR2 YNNKEL (reference sequence). The CDR3 bases are TGTGCCAGCAGCCACTCATACGAGCAGTTCTTC. Protein product: CASSHSYEQFF.

This clonotype has just a few counts. The rearrangement links TRBV13 to TRBJ2-3, with 7 positions matching TRBD2. Germline V CDR1 and CDR2: PRHDT, FYEKMQ (reference sequence). V lost 6 bases to trimming and J lost 0 bases; unmatched junction nucleotides: 6. CDR3 size: 15 residues. CDR3 in amino acids: CASRPRLASTDTQYF. Here the CDR3 DNA reads TGTGCCAGCAGACCCCGACTAGCAAGCACAGATACGCAGTATTTT. Looking up the rest from reference TRBV13 and TRBJ2-3 gives the full variable domain: AAGVIQSPRHLIKEKRETATLKCYPIPRHDTVYWYQQGPGQDPQFLISFYEKMQSDKGSIPDRFSAQQFSDYHSELNMSSLELGDSALYFCASRPRLASTDTQYFGPGTRLTVL.

The gene calls are TRBV5-1 and TRBJ2-5, with TRBD2 matching 8 bases. The V and J ends lost 0 bases and 5 bases, in that order; junction bases with no gene match: 6. CDR3 length: 15 residues. Germline CDR1 reads SGHRS; CDR2 reads YFSETQ. The CDR3 sequence is CASSLVGLAGETQYF. The CDR3 region has the DNA TGCGCCAGCAGCTTGGTTGGACTAGCCGGGGAGACCCAGTACTTC.

This sequence joins TRBV6-4 and TRBJ2-2; 11 nucleotides line up with TRBD2. V shed 8 bases, J shed 2 bases, and the junction held 1 base outside the gene matches. Germline values: CDR1 MRHNA, CDR2 SNTAGT. The CDR3 spans 14 residues. The chain's CDR3 is CASGTSGNTGELFF. DNA for the CDR3: TGTGCCAGCGGGACTAGCGGAAACACCGGGGAGCTGTTTTTT.

Ten or more counts support this clonotype. The V gene is TRBV7-9, the J gene TRBJ1-2, with TRBD1 identical over 8 bases. CDR1 is SEHNR, CDR2 FQNEAQ, per germline (reference sequence). J lost 12 bases, V lost 5 bases, and 14 bases had no gene match. This CDR3 comprises 14 residues. The CDR3 region has the DNA TGTGCCAGCAGCAACCCGACCACGACAGGGGAAAACACCTTC. Residues: CASSNPTTTGENTF.

At least ten counts were recorded for this clonotype. The chain combines TRBV6-5 with TRBJ2-2, with D perhaps TRBD2 (5 bases). The CDR3 has 14 amino acids. Deletions cut 6 bases from V and 7 bases from J, with 15 bases between. Looked up from germline, CDR1 is MNHEY and CDR2 is SVGAGI. The CDR3: CASSHLRRNGELFF. CDR3 coding DNA: TGTGCCAGCAGCCACCTTCGGAGGAACGGGGAGCTGTTTTTT.

This clonotype was picked up many times. The CDR3 reads CASSGGQGLISYEQYV. The CDR3 coding sequence is TGTGCCAGCAGCGGGGGACAGGGACTAATCTCCTACGAGCAGTACGTC. The V and J genes are TRBV5-5 and TRBJ2-7; 9 positions match TRBD1. V lost 4 bases and J lost 0; bases outside the gene matches: 8. Germline lookup yields CDR1 SGHKS and CDR2 YYEKEE (reference sequence). The CDR3 covers 16 residues.

This chain connects TRBV6-1 to TRBJ1-4; weak D call: TRBD1 (5 bases). V was shortened by 6 bases and J by 7 bases, with 18 bases between the two germline ends. The CDR3 extends over 15 amino acids. Germline CDR1 MNHNS, CDR2 SASEGT. CDR3 protein: CASSQGWGWGEKLFF. The CDR3 DNA reads TGTGCCAGCAGCCAAGGGTGGGGCTGGGGTGAAAAACTGTTTTTT.

In its sample, this clonotype was seen many times. The V call is TRBV7-2, the J call TRBJ2-3, with a tentative D call TRBD2 (5 bases). The CDR3 has 16 amino acids. The germline V and J ends were trimmed by 4 bases and 0 bases, with 14 bases remaining between them. CDR1 is SGHTA, CDR2 FQGNSA, per germline. The CDR3 sequence: CASSSWTASSTDTQYF. CDR3 DNA: TGTGCCAGCAGCTCCTGGACTGCTTCTAGCACAGATACGCAGTATTTT.